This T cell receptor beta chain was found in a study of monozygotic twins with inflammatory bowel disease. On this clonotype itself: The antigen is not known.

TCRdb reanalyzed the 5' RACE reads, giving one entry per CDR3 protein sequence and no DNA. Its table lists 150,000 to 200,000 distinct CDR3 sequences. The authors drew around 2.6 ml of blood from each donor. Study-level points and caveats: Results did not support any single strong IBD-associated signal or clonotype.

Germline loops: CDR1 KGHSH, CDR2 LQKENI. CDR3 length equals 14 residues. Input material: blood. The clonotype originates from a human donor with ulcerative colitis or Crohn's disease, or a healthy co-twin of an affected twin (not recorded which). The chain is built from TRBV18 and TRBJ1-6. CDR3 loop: CASSAQGYNSPLHF.